The rows below give T cell receptor beta chains drawn from one sample of a study of blood T cell repertoires in COVID-19. Profiled with immunoSEQ multiplex PCR; TCRdb holds only in-frame clones, not every one. Counted here are under 300,000 clones, around 83% occurring once; the ten biggest clones make up approximately 5.4%. The sample was peripheral blood. The receptors shown here come from an elderly man with acute or convalescent COVID-19. The CDR3 runs from the conserved cysteine through the conserved F or W. The order of the fields is clone size, J gene, V gene, D gene, CDR3 DNA, CDR3 protein. The D gene is left open where the match is weak. Rows may omit the clone size; those that give it use once, few, many or a size class.

clone_size: NA
j_call: TRBJ1-5
v_call: TRBV7-8
d_call: NA
cdr3_nt: TGTGCCAGCAGCTTCGACACCAGCAATCAGCCCCAGCATTTT
cdr3_aa: CASSFDTSNQPQHF

clone_size: NA
j_call: TRBJ2-7
v_call: TRBV5-6
d_call: NA
cdr3_nt: TGTGCCAGCAGCCTACAGGGAAACGAGCAGTACTTC
cdr3_aa: CASSLQGNEQYF

clone_size: NA
j_call: TRBJ1-5
v_call: TRBV19
d_call: TRBD1
cdr3_nt: TGTGCCAGTAGTATTTTCGTCGTACAGGGGCTTGATCAGCCCCAGCATTTT
cdr3_aa: CASSIFVVQGLDQPQHF

clone_size: NA
j_call: TRBJ2-3
v_call: TRBV7-6
d_call: NA
cdr3_nt: TGTGCCAGCAGCTTAGGCATAGGGGCCGGTGGAGATACGCAGTATTTT
cdr3_aa: CASSLGIGAGGDTQYF

clone_size: once
j_call: TRBJ1-5
v_call: TRBV7-8
d_call: NA
cdr3_nt: TGTGCCAGCAGCCCCAACAGGAGAAATCAGCCCCAGCATTTT
cdr3_aa: CASSPNRRNQPQHF

clone_size: NA
j_call: TRBJ2-5
v_call: TRBV3-1/TRBV3-2
d_call: TRBD2
cdr3_nt: TGTGCCAGCAGCTGGACTAGCGACCAAGAGACCCAGTACTTC
cdr3_aa: CASSWTSDQETQYF

clone_size: NA
j_call: TRBJ1-2
v_call: TRBV5-1
d_call: NA
cdr3_nt: TGCGCCAGCAGCTCGTCCGCGGCGAGTTATGGCTACACCTTC
cdr3_aa: CASSSSAASYGYTF

clone_size: NA
j_call: TRBJ1-1
v_call: TRBV28
d_call: TRBD1
cdr3_nt: TGTGCCAGCAGGCCGCCCCTGACAGGGATGGAGGCTTTCTTT
cdr3_aa: CASRPPLTGMEAFF

clone_size: NA
j_call: TRBJ2-1
v_call: TRBV29-1
d_call: NA
cdr3_nt: TGCAGCGTTGAGAGCGGAGGTGAGCAGTTCTTC
cdr3_aa: CSVESGGEQFF

clone_size: NA
j_call: TRBJ1-1
v_call: TRBV4-2
d_call: NA
cdr3_nt: TGTGCCAGCAGCCAAGAGCTCAGGAACACTGAAGCTTTCTTT
cdr3_aa: CASSQELRNTEAFF

clone_size: NA
j_call: TRBJ1-5
v_call: TRBV6-5
d_call: NA
cdr3_nt: TGTGCCAGCAGTCGCCAATTGACGGGTCAGCCCCAGCATTTT
cdr3_aa: CASSRQLTGQPQHF

clone_size: NA
j_call: TRBJ2-6
v_call: TRBV19
d_call: NA
cdr3_nt: TGTGCCAGTAGTATAGATAGTTCGAGCTCTGGGGCCAACGTCCTGACTTTC
cdr3_aa: CASSIDSSSSGANVLTF

clone_size: few
j_call: TRBJ2-7
v_call: TRBV5-6
d_call: NA
cdr3_nt: TGTGCCAGCAGCTTGGCCGGGTCGGGGGGCCCCAAACTCTACGAGCAGTACTTC
cdr3_aa: CASSLAGSGGPKLYEQYF

clone_size: NA
j_call: TRBJ2-5
v_call: TRBV11-2
d_call: NA
cdr3_nt: TGTGCCAGCAGCCGGGGACTCCAAGAGACCCAGTACTTC
cdr3_aa: CASSRGLQETQYF

clone_size: NA
j_call: TRBJ1-5
v_call: TRBV3-1/TRBV3-2
d_call: TRBD1
cdr3_nt: TGTGCCAGCAGCCGGGACAGGACAGATCAGCCCCAGCATTTT
cdr3_aa: CASSRDRTDQPQHF

clone_size: once
j_call: TRBJ1-2
v_call: TRBV29-1
d_call: NA
cdr3_nt: TGCAGCGTAGAAGAGGACAGCGGGGTAAACTATGGCTACACCTTC
cdr3_aa: CSVEEDSGVNYGYTF

clone_size: NA
j_call: TRBJ2-3
v_call: TRBV29-1
d_call: TRBD2
cdr3_nt: TGCAGCCACTTAGGACTAGCGGTCACAGATACGCAGTATTTT
cdr3_aa: CSHLGLAVTDTQYF

clone_size: NA
j_call: TRBJ1-5
v_call: TRBV12-3/TRBV12-4
d_call: NA
cdr3_nt: TGTGCCAGCAGTTTTCATAGCAATCAGCCCCAGCATTTT
cdr3_aa: CASSFHSNQPQHF

clone_size: NA
j_call: TRBJ2-5
v_call: TRBV28
d_call: TRBD2
cdr3_nt: TGTGCCAGCAGTTTGGCGGGGGAGGGGACCCAGTACTTC
cdr3_aa: CASSLAGEGTQYF

clone_size: NA
j_call: TRBJ1-1
v_call: TRBV10-2
d_call: NA
cdr3_nt: TGCGCCAGCAGTGAGCAGTTGAACACTGAAGCTTTCTTT
cdr3_aa: CASSEQLNTEAFF

clone_size: NA
j_call: TRBJ1-1
v_call: TRBV2
d_call: NA
cdr3_nt: TGTGCCAGCAGTCCCCGTACTGAAGCTTTCTTT
cdr3_aa: CASSPRTEAFF

clone_size: NA
j_call: TRBJ2-7
v_call: TRBV27
d_call: TRBD2
cdr3_nt: TGTGCCAGCAGTTTGAGAGGGACTAGCGGGAGCATGGGGCACGAGCAGTACTTC
cdr3_aa: CASSLRGTSGSMGHEQYF

clone_size: once
j_call: TRBJ1-6
v_call: TRBV2
d_call: NA
cdr3_nt: TGTGCCAGCAGTGATGGGGGCAGGTCGGCCAGCTCCTATAATTCACCCCTCCACTTT
cdr3_aa: CASSDGGRSASSYNSPLHF

clone_size: NA
j_call: TRBJ2-7
v_call: TRBV3-1/TRBV3-2
d_call: TRBD1
cdr3_nt: TGTGCCAGCAGCCACGGACAGGTCTCCTACGAGCAGTACTTC
cdr3_aa: CASSHGQVSYEQYF

clone_size: NA
j_call: TRBJ2-1
v_call: TRBV29-1
d_call: TRBD2
cdr3_nt: TGCAGCGTTTCCCGGGGGGGGAGCAATGAGCAGTTCTTC
cdr3_aa: CSVSRGGSNEQFF

clone_size: once
j_call: TRBJ2-7
v_call: TRBV6-5
d_call: NA
cdr3_nt: TGTGCCAGCAGTTATTGGAAGGGGCGGGAGCAGTACTTC
cdr3_aa: CASSYWKGREQYF

clone_size: NA
j_call: TRBJ1-1
v_call: TRBV5-1
d_call: NA
cdr3_nt: TGCGCCAGCAGCAATAGGCCAATCCGCGATCCTTTGACATTTCCTGAAGCTTTCTTT
cdr3_aa: CASSNRPIRDPLTFPEAFF

clone_size: NA
j_call: TRBJ2-7
v_call: TRBV19
d_call: TRBD2
cdr3_nt: TGTGCCAGTAGTAGACTAGCGGGAGAGGTCGAGCAGTACTTC
cdr3_aa: CASSRLAGEVEQYF

clone_size: NA
j_call: TRBJ2-6
v_call: TRBV6-5
d_call: NA
cdr3_nt: TGTGCCAGCAGAGGGGCAGAGGCTGGGGCCAACGTCCTGACTTTC
cdr3_aa: CASRGAEAGANVLTF

clone_size: NA
j_call: TRBJ1-4
v_call: TRBV5-1
d_call: NA
cdr3_nt: TGCGCCAGCAGCTTGCAGGCAGGGCCGACTAATGAAAAACTGTTTTTT
cdr3_aa: CASSLQAGPTNEKLFF

clone_size: NA
j_call: TRBJ2-1
v_call: TRBV13
d_call: TRBD1
cdr3_nt: TGTGCCAGCAGCTTAGCACAGGGGATGCGGTTGGAAAATGAGCAGTTCTTC
cdr3_aa: CASSLAQGMRLENEQFF

clone_size: NA
j_call: TRBJ2-5
v_call: TRBV7-2
d_call: TRBD2
cdr3_nt: TGTGCCAGCAGCCTGGGAGGGGTCCCCCTCCAGTACTTC
cdr3_aa: CASSLGGVPLQYF

clone_size: NA
j_call: TRBJ2-7
v_call: TRBV27
d_call: NA
cdr3_nt: TGTGCCAGCAGTCCACTAGCTTCCTACGAGCAGTACTTC
cdr3_aa: CASSPLASYEQYF

clone_size: NA
j_call: TRBJ2-6
v_call: TRBV5-6
d_call: NA
cdr3_nt: TGTGCCAGCAGCGGAACAGGCTCTGGGGCCAACGTCCTGACTTTC
cdr3_aa: CASSGTGSGANVLTF

clone_size: NA
j_call: TRBJ2-5
v_call: TRBV6-2/TRBV6-3
d_call: TRBD2
cdr3_nt: TGTGCCAGCAGTTACCAAGGCCTAGCGGGAGGGGAGACCCAGTACTTC
cdr3_aa: CASSYQGLAGGETQYF

clone_size: NA
j_call: TRBJ2-5
v_call: TRBV28
d_call: NA
cdr3_nt: TGTGCCAGCACCCCGGCCGGGATGGAGACCCAGTACTTC
cdr3_aa: CASTPAGMETQYF

clone_size: once
j_call: TRBJ2-3
v_call: TRBV7-2
d_call: TRBD2
cdr3_nt: TGTGCCAGCAGCTTAGTGTTCCCCTCTAGCGGGGCGTTAGATACGCAGTATTTT
cdr3_aa: CASSLVFPSSGALDTQYF

clone_size: NA
j_call: TRBJ2-5
v_call: TRBV3-1/TRBV3-2
d_call: TRBD1
cdr3_nt: TGTGCCAGCAGCCCGACCCCCGGGACAGGGGGCGTGGAGACCCAGTACTTC
cdr3_aa: CASSPTPGTGGVETQYF

clone_size: NA
j_call: TRBJ1-1
v_call: TRBV2
d_call: NA
cdr3_nt: TGTGCCAGCAGTCCACAGGAACTTGGCACTGAAGCTTTCTTT
cdr3_aa: CASSPQELGTEAFF

clone_size: NA
j_call: TRBJ2-3
v_call: TRBV7-9
d_call: TRBD2
cdr3_nt: TGTGCCAGCAGCTTAGGGAATCTAGCGGGAGGGCTCACAGATACGCAGTATTTT
cdr3_aa: CASSLGNLAGGLTDTQYF

clone_size: once
j_call: TRBJ2-5
v_call: TRBV5-1
d_call: TRBD2
cdr3_nt: TGCGCCAGCAGCTATGGACTAGCCAAAGAGACCCAGTACTTC
cdr3_aa: CASSYGLAKETQYF

clone_size: once
j_call: TRBJ2-3
v_call: TRBV18
d_call: TRBD2
cdr3_nt: TGTGCCAGCTCACCAGCGACTAGCGGGAGCGGGAGCACAGATACGCAGTATTTT
cdr3_aa: CASSPATSGSGSTDTQYF

clone_size: NA
j_call: TRBJ2-1
v_call: TRBV30
d_call: NA
cdr3_nt: TGTGCCTGGTTTCCTCCGGGACTCCTCTACAATGAGCAGTTCTTC
cdr3_aa: CAWFPPGLLYNEQFF

clone_size: NA
j_call: TRBJ1-1
v_call: TRBV13
d_call: NA
cdr3_nt: TGTGCCAGCAGCCTGACAGCAAACACTGAAGCTTTCTTT
cdr3_aa: CASSLTANTEAFF